This entry describes one TCR beta chain. This table comes from immunoSEQ multiplex PCR, and its TCRdb copy is limited to in-frame clones, with some not included. The sample includes about 56,000 clones, roughly nine tenths of them seen just once. The source of the sample is a study of blood T cell repertoires in COVID-19. Patients at the Seattle site were enrolled during active infection and followed longitudinally. J was trimmed by 0 bases and V by 5 bases; bases with no gene match: 9. In germline, CDR1 is SGHTA, CDR2 FQGNSA. The CDR3 consists of 17 residues. Sequencing was carried out using peripheral blood. This rearrangement joins TRBV7-2 to TRBJ2-1; TRBD2 matches 8 bases. This TCR was recovered from a woman between 55 and 75 years old with COVID-19, enrolled during active disease. CDR3 in DNA: TGTGCCAGCAGCCTTCAGACTAGCGTCAGCTCCTACAATGAGCAGTTCTTC. It encodes CASSLQTSVSSYNEQFF.